This TCR beta chain stems from a study of tumor and adjacent non-tumor tissue in lung cancer. Overall study context: Stage I to III disease affected ten to eleven men and 5 women aged roughly 30 to 80. On average, productive TCRbeta reads reached about 4.4 million per sample.

With regard to this clonotype: Its cognate antigen is unknown. The conserved phenylalanine or tryptophan is not found at the CDR3 terminus, so this likely reflects a read error. Because the CDR3's place on the DNA is in doubt, the DNA is left out and the CDR3 is given as listed by TCRdb.

The template was RNA from unsorted bulk tissue. Study-wide points: Compared with tumor, normal lung showed significantly lower TCR diversity.

TCRbeta libraries were built with three rounds of nested PCR, modified from ARM-PCR. Each CDR3 protein is one row after TCRdb ran MiXCR on the multiplex PCR reads. The table lists fewer than 120,000 distinct CDR3 sequences, over 75% of them singletons. This sequence was found in a man aged 70-80 years with non-small cell lung cancer. Specimen: lung tumor tissue.

CDR3 region: CATFGRSTDTRYS. The V call is TRBV11-2, the J call TRBJ2-3. Looked up from germline, CDR1 is SGHAT and CDR2 is FQNNGV. With termini counted, the CDR3 has 13 amino acids.